This passage covers 30 T cell receptor beta chains from one sample sequenced in a study of identifying expanded T cells in peripheral blood. Here immunoSEQ multiplex PCR was the method, and the copy in TCRdb shows in-frame clones only, minus some. The sample shows around 120,000 clones, about 89% of them seen only once. The sample taken for sequencing was blood. Every receptor here comes from a person between 18 and 75 years old in good health.

About this clone: An end of the junction differs from the germline gene, which may be a read error. V usage is TRBV13 and J usage is TRBJ1-4, with a tentative D call TRBD1 (5 bases). The CDR3 is 12 residues long. The V gene's germline CDR1 is PRHDT and CDR2 FYEKMQ (reference sequence). CDR3 nucleotides: TGTGCCAGCAGCCCCCCCGGGACGGAGCCTGCTTTT. As protein: CASSPPGTEPAF.

V is TRBV6-6 and J is TRBJ2-5, with TRBD1 identical over 7 bases. The CDR3 is 12 amino acids. V gave up 10 bases and J gave up 4 bases; unmatched junction bases: 6. Germline values: CDR1 MNHNY, CDR2 SVGAGI (reference sequence). CDR3 sequence: CATATGRETQYF. DNA of the CDR3: TGTGCCACCGCGACAGGGAGAGAGACCCAGTACTTC.

This clone has just a few counts. This chain uses TRBV28 with TRBJ1-1; a weak D match, TRBD1 (5 bases). V was pared by 6 bases and J by 1 base, with 12 bases between. This CDR3 has 14 residues. CDR1 and CDR2 (germline): MDHEN, SYDVKM. The DNA for the CDR3 is TGTGCCAGCAGACGAGAGGGACGGAACACTGAAGCTTTCTTT. Protein: CASRREGRNTEAFF.

The chain carries TRBV5-1 and TRBJ1-5; 10 bases match TRBD1. This CDR3 is built from 15 residues. CDR1 is SGHRS and CDR2 is YFSETQ in the germline V gene. J lost 4 bases, V lost 0 bases, and 1 base had no gene match. This chain's CDR3 is CASSLGQGANQPQHF. CDR3 coding DNA: TGCGCCAGCAGCTTGGGACAGGGGGCAAATCAGCCCCAGCATTTT.

This clone occurred once. The gene calls are TRBV27 and TRBJ1-1, with a weak D call TRBD1 (5 bases). The germline gives CDR1 MNHEY, CDR2 SMNVEV (reference sequence). This CDR3 spans 13 amino acids. Deletions cut 4 bases from V and 3 bases from J, with 9 bases between. CDR3 nucleotides: TGTGCCAGCAGTTCAATGGGGGACACTGAAGCTTTCTTT. The encoded protein is CASSSMGDTEAFF.

The chain recombines TRBV6-5 with TRBJ1-2; D is unclear. V was shortened by 5 bases and J by 7 bases, with 14 bases between the two germline ends. This CDR3 spans 13 amino acids. The V gene's germline CDR1 is MNHEY and CDR2 SVGAGI. The CDR3 nucleotides read TGTGCCAGCAGTCCATTCCCGGAGGCTGGCTACACCTTC. Translating gives CASSPFPEAGYTF.

The V call is TRBV7-2, the J call TRBJ1-2; the match to TRBD1 covers 8 bases. Germline values: CDR1 SGHTA, CDR2 FQGNSA. The length of the CDR3 is 16 residues. The trim removed 1 base at V and 8 bases at J, leaving 12 bases unmatched. CDR3 nucleotide sequence: TGTGCCAGCAGCTTAGATCGAGGGAACAGGGGGAAAGGCTACACCTTC. It translates to CASSLDRGNRGKGYTF.

The genes are TRBV11-2 and TRBJ1-1, with 8 bases aligning to TRBD1. Germline values: CDR1 SGHAT, CDR2 FQNNGV. Trimming took 5 bases from V and 4 from J; bases not matched to a gene: 9. The CDR3 consists of 15 residues. CDR3: CASSASQGASTEAFF. In DNA, the CDR3 is TGTGCCAGCAGCGCATCTCAGGGGGCTAGCACTGAAGCTTTCTTT. The whole variable domain, remainder taken from reference TRBV11-2 and TRBJ1-1, is EAGVAQSPRYKIIEKRQSVAFWCNPISGHATLYWYQQILGQGPKLLIQFQNNGVVDDSQLPKDRFSAERLKGVDSTLKIQPAKLEDSAVYLCASSASQGASTEAFFGQGTRLTVV.

The chain is built from TRBV7-2 and TRBJ1-5; D not certain. CDR1 and CDR2 from the germline V gene are SGHTA and FQGNSA. Trimming pared 1 base from V and 6 bases from J, leaving 13 bases between. The CDR3 is made up of 15 amino acids. The chain's CDR3 is CASSLVAMQSQPQHF. The CDR3 DNA reads TGTGCCAGCAGCTTAGTGGCAATGCAGTCTCAGCCCCAGCATTTT.

This clone has just one count. The CDR3 region is CASSLGTGFTGELFF. CDR3 in DNA: TGCGCCAGCAGCTTGGGGACAGGGTTTACCGGGGAGCTGTTTTTT. J is TRBJ2-2 and V is TRBV5-1; 8 nucleotides align to TRBD1. The CDR3 is 15 residues long. Germline V CDR1 and CDR2: SGHRS, YFSETQ. Trimming at V came to 0 bases and at J to 5 bases, leaving 3 bases not matched to a gene.

With regard to this clone: One end of the junction is discordant with germline, which a read error may explain. The chain has TRBV7-2 and TRBJ1-5, with no clear D. The CDR3 is 12 residues long. The germline V gene encodes CDR1 SGHTA and CDR2 FQGNSA. The CDR3 DNA is TGTGCCACCAGCAGCATCAATCAGCCCCAGCATTTT. It is translated as CATSSINQPQHF.

V is TRBV7-8 and J is TRBJ1-6; TRBD1 aligns across 9 bases. J gave up 7 bases and V 7 bases, and 11 bases lay outside the gene matches. Germline values: CDR1 SGHVS, CDR2 FQNEAQ. The CDR3 loop spans 16 amino acids. The CDR3 loop is CASTRGPGTGNSPLHF. The CDR3 DNA reads TGTGCCAGCACACGAGGCCCCGGGACAGGGAATTCACCCCTCCACTTT. Full variable domain (outside the CDR3, taken from reference TRBV7-8 and TRBJ1-6): GAGVSQSPRYKVAKRGQDVALRCDPISGHVSLFWYQQALGQGPEFLTYFQNEAQLDKSGLPSDRFFAERPEGSVSTLKIQRTQQEDSAVYLCASTRGPGTGNSPLHFGNGTRLTVT.

The chain has TRBV6-5 and TRBJ1-2, with D tentatively TRBD1 (6 bases). This CDR3 spans 15 amino acids. Trimming took 2 bases from V and 2 from J, leaving 12 bases between them. CDR1 and CDR2 from the germline V gene are MNHEY and SVGAGI. CDR3 amino acids: CASSYGRGLNYGYTF. The CDR3 DNA reads as TGTGCCAGCAGTTACGGCAGGGGTCTGAACTATGGCTACACCTTC.

This chain links TRBV6-1 with TRBJ1-1; a possible D gene is TRBD1 (5 bases). Germline V gene lookup returns CDR1 MNHNS and CDR2 SASEGT. The CDR3 is 14 residues long. V was clipped by 2 bases and J by 6 bases, with 13 bases between them. CDR3 region: CASSESTGRAEAFF. In DNA, the CDR3 is TGTGCCAGCAGTGAAAGCACGGGGCGAGCTGAAGCTTTCTTT.

This chain joins TRBV7-6 and TRBJ2-1; D call uncertain. V was trimmed by 10 bases and J by 6 bases, leaving 40 bases between them. The CDR3 has 21 amino acids. Germline V gene lookup returns CDR1 SGHVS and CDR2 FNYEAQ. The chain's CDR3 is CATAVTSPKNMMFPPGNEQFF. The CDR3, as DNA: TGTGCCACCGCCGTCACCTCCCCCAAGAATATGATGTTCCCCCCGGGCAATGAGCAGTTCTTC.

The table lists this clone with a count of one. J is TRBJ2-7 and V is TRBV6-6; 8 nucleotides align to TRBD1. CDR1 is MNHNY and CDR2 is SVGAGI in the germline V gene (reference sequence). The CDR3 is 15 residues long. Unmatched junction bases numbered 10, after V lost 7 bases and J lost 2 bases. This chain's CDR3 is CASTGPDRGAYEQYF. The CDR3 nucleotides read TGTGCCAGCACCGGTCCAGACAGGGGCGCCTACGAGCAGTACTTC.

This clone has only one observation. V and J are TRBV7-8 and TRBJ1-5; D remains unclear. The CDR3 sequence is 16 residues long. V lost 1 base and J 5 bases, leaving 15 bases between the germline ends. Germline lookup yields CDR1 SGHVS and CDR2 FQNEAQ. CDR3 bases: TGTGCCAGCAGCTTAGTTCGTGGTCAGCCTTATCAGCCCCAGCATTTT. It specifies CASSLVRGQPYQPQHF. Together with reference TRBV7-8 and TRBJ1-5, the CDR3 gives the full variable domain: GAGVSQSPRYKVAKRGQDVALRCDPISGHVSLFWYQQALGQGPEFLTYFQNEAQLDKSGLPSDRFFAERPEGSVSTLKIQRTQQEDSAVYLCASSLVRGQPYQPQHFGDGTRLSIL.

The rearrangement links TRBV27 to TRBJ2-1; D is uncertain. From germline, CDR1 is MNHEY and CDR2 SMNVEV (reference sequence). The CDR3 length is 15 residues. V lost 7 bases and J lost 0, with 13 bases in between. The CDR3 spells CASTPLGPSYNEQFF. The CDR3 DNA sequence: TGTGCCAGCACCCCCTTGGGCCCCTCCTACAATGAGCAGTTCTTC.

The chain links TRBV11-2 to TRBJ2-3, with TRBD2 identical over 7 bases. The CDR3 length is 16 residues. Unmatched junction bases numbered 5, after V lost 1 base and J lost 1 base. Germline-derived CDR1 and CDR2 are SGHAT and FQNNGV. CDR3 loop: CASSLGPAGGTDTQYF. Here the CDR3 DNA reads TGTGCCAGCAGCTTAGGTCCCGCGGGGGGCACAGATACGCAGTATTTT.

The chain couples TRBV27 to TRBJ1-2; 7 bases are a match to TRBD1. CDR1 is MNHEY and CDR2 is SMNVEV in the germline V gene (reference sequence). With 5 bases clipped from V and 4 bases from J, the junction kept 10 bases outside the gene matches. This CDR3 has 15 amino acids. The CDR3 DNA follows: TGTGCCAGCAGTGCCCACAGGGGACCGGGCTATGGCTACACCTTC. It specifies CASSAHRGPGYGYTF.

The rearrangement links TRBV19 to TRBJ1-3; D remains ambiguous. With 2 bases removed from V and 2 bases from J, the gap between germline ends came to 16 bases. The CDR3 is made up of 17 amino acids. The germline V gene has CDR1 LNHDA and CDR2 SQIVND (reference sequence). Here the CDR3 DNA reads TGTGCCAGTAGTATAAGCCCTTCTGCTGTCCCTGGAAACACCATATATTTT. Its translation is CASSISPSAVPGNTIYF.

The V gene is TRBV6-4, the J gene TRBJ2-3; the D is unclear. CDR1 and CDR2 (germline): MRHNA, SNTAGT. The CDR3 extends over 13 amino acids. V lost 2 bases, J lost 4 bases, and 7 bases lay in between. The CDR3 coding sequence is TGTGCCAGCAGTGACCCTAGACCAGATACGCAGTATTTT. This codes for CASSDPRPDTQYF.

In DNA form, the CDR3 reads TGTGCCAGCAGCAGAGACAGGGATACGCAGTATTTT. It codes for CASSRDRDTQYF. The J gene is TRBJ2-3, the V gene TRBV7-2; TRBD1 might be the D (6 bases). V was trimmed by 5 bases and J by 6 bases, leaving 9 bases between them. The CDR3 loop spans 12 amino acids. Germline CDR1 reads SGHTA; CDR2 reads FQGNSA.

The V and J genes are TRBV7-6 and TRBJ2-3; 13 bases align to TRBD2. Trimming took 0 bases from V and 0 from J; bases not matched to a gene: 3. Germline loops: CDR1 SGHVS, CDR2 FNYEAQ. The CDR3 sequence is 18 residues long. CDR3 protein: CASSLAGLAGRSTDTQYF. CDR3 coding DNA: TGTGCCAGCAGCTTAGCGGGACTAGCGGGGCGCAGCACAGATACGCAGTATTTT. Based on the CDR3 plus reference TRBV7-6 and TRBJ2-3, the full variable domain is GAGVSQSPRYKVTKRGQDVALRCDPISGHVSLYWYRQALGQGPEFLTYFNYEAQQDKSGLPNDRFSAERPEGSISTLTIQRTEQRDSAMYRCASSLAGLAGRSTDTQYFGPGTRLTVL.

This chain links TRBV6-1 with TRBJ2-7, with D perhaps matching TRBD2 (6 bases). This CDR3 contains 12 residues. The V gene's germline CDR1 is MNHNS and CDR2 SASEGT. V was clipped by 11 bases and J by 3 bases, with 14 bases between them. CDR3 residues: CAGQVSGYEQYF. The CDR3 coding sequence is TGTGCCGGGCAGGTTAGCGGCTACGAGCAGTACTTC.

This clone was recorded once. J is TRBJ2-7 and V is TRBV5-5, with D tentatively TRBD2 (5 bases). V lost 2 bases to trimming and J lost 4 bases, with 13 bases between them. The CDR3 totals 14 residues. Germline V gene lookup returns CDR1 SGHKS and CDR2 YYEKEE (reference sequence). The CDR3 coding sequence is TGTGCCAGCAGCTTTATGAGGGCGTCTTACGAGCAGTACTTC. It yields the protein CASSFMRASYEQYF. Drawing the rest from reference TRBV5-5 and TRBJ2-7, the complete variable domain is DAGVTQSPTHLIKTRGQQVTLRCSPISGHKSVSWYQQVLGQGPQFIFQYYEKEERGRGNFPDRFSARQFPNYSSELNVNALLLGDSALYLCASSFMRASYEQYFGPGTRLTVT.

CDR3 nucleotide sequence: TGTGCCTGGGGCCGGGGCTCCTACGAGCAGTACTTC. This codes for CAWGRGSYEQYF. This rearrangement joins TRBV30 to TRBJ2-7; the D gene is possibly TRBD2 (5 bases). Germline CDR1 GTSNPN, CDR2 SVGIG (reference sequence). This CDR3 is 12 amino acids long. V was pared by 5 bases and J by 0 bases, with 8 bases between. The entire variable domain, with the rest obtained from reference TRBV30 and TRBJ2-7, is as follows: SQTIHQWPATLVQPVGSPLSLECTVEGTSNPNLYWYRQAAGRGLQLLFYSVGIGQISSEVPQNLSASRPQDRQFILSSKKLLLSDSGFYLCAWGRGSYEQYFGPGTRLTVT.

As for this clone: The junction departs from the called germline gene at one end, perhaps through a read error. The chain employs TRBV5-1 and TRBJ2-7; perhaps D is TRBD1 or TRBD2 (7 bases each). The CDR3 consists of 16 residues. The germline CDR1 and CDR2 sequences are SGHRS and YFSETQ. In DNA form, the CDR3 reads TGCGCCACCAGCCTATCGACAGGGACTATCTCCTACGAGCAGTACTTC. It encodes CATSLSTGTISYEQYF.

V gene TRBV11-2 combines with J gene TRBJ2-1; TRBD2 agrees at 10 bases. The ends lost 1 base at V and 3 bases at J; junction bases unmatched: 0. Germline V gives CDR1 SGHAT, CDR2 FQNNGV. The CDR3 extends over 15 amino acids. The chain's CDR3 is CASSLVAGGYNEQFF. The CDR3 DNA follows: TGTGCCAGCAGCTTAGTAGCGGGGGGCTACAATGAGCAGTTCTTC.

This chain joins TRBV11-2 and TRBJ2-7; D unclear. The CDR3 is made up of 13 amino acids. Germline V gives CDR1 SGHAT, CDR2 FQNNGV. Trimming pared 3 bases from V and 3 bases from J, leaving 9 bases between. CDR3 in DNA: TGTGCCAGCAGCTTGAAACCTAACTACGAGCAGTACTTC. This gives the protein CASSLKPNYEQYF.